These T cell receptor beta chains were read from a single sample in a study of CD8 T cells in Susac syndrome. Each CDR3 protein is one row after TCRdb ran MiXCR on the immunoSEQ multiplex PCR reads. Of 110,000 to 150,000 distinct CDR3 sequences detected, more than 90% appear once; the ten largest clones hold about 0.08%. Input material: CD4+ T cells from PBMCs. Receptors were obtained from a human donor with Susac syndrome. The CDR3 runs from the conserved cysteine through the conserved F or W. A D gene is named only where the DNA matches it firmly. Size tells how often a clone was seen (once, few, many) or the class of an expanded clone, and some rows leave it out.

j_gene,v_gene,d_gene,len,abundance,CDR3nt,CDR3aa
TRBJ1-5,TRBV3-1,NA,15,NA,TGTGCCAGCAGCCAAGATGGAAAGGCTCTTCAGCCCCAGCATTTT,CASSQDGKALQPQHF
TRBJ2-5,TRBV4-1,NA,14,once,TGCGCCAGCAGCCAAGCTGGGACGAAAGAGACCCAGTACTTC,CASSQAGTKETQYF
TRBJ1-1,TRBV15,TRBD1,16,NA,TGTGCCACCAGCAGAGTACGTTGGGACAGGGGTGCGGAAGCTTTCTTT,CATSRVRWDRGAEAFF
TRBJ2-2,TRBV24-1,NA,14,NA,TGTGCCACCAGTGATCCAAGCGCGTTCGGGGAGCTGTTTTTT,CATSDPSAFGELFF
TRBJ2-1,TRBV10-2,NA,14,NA,TGCGCCAGCAGTGAGTCGGGGGCAGCGGTAGAACAGTTCTTC,CASSESGAAVEQFF
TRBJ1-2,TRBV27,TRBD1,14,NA,TGTGCCAGCAGTTTAAGGGACAGGCGGGATGGCTACACCTTC,CASSLRDRRDGYTF
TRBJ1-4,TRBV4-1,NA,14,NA,TGCGCCAGCAGCCGGGGGGCAACTAATAAAAAACTGTTTTTT,CASSRGATNKKLFF
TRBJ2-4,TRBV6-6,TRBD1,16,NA,TGTGCCAGCAGTCGACAGGGGAGTGGAGCCAAAAACATTCAGTACTTC,CASSRQGSGAKNIQYF
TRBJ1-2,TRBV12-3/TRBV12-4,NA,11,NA,TGTGCCAGCACCAACATGTATGGCTACACCTTC,CASTNMYGYTF
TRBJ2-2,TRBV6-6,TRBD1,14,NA,TGTGCCAGCAGTGGACAGGGCCGGACCGGGGAGCTGTTTTTT,CASSGQGRTGELFF
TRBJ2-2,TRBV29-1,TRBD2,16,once,TGCAGCGTTCTTAGCGGGAGCCCCCTGAACACCGGGGAGCTGTTTTTT,CSVLSGSPLNTGELFF
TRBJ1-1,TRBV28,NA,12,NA,TGTGCCAGCACCCCTCCCGTGGGGGGAGCTTTCTTT,CASTPPVGGAFF
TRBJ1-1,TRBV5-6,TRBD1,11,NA,TGTGCCAGCAGCAGACAGGGAGGAGCTTTCTTT,CASSRQGGAFF
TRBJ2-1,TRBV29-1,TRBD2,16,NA,TGCAGCGTTGAAGCCTTGACTAGCGGGCGAGACAATGAGCAGTTCTTC,CSVEALTSGRDNEQFF
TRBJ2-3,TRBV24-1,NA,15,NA,TGTGCCACCAGTGACTCCTCACGGTTCACAGATACGCAGTATTTT,CATSDSSRFTDTQYF
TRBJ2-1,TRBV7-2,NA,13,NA,TGTGCCAGCAGCACCCAACAGGGCGGTTGGCAGTTCTTC,CASSTQQGGWQFF
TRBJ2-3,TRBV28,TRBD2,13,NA,TGTGCCAGCAGTTTGGAGGGAGGGGATACGCAGTATTTT,CASSLEGGDTQYF